Following are 26 T cell receptor beta chains from one sample sequenced in a study of T cell responses to AZD1222 COVID-19 vaccine. Data came from immunoSEQ multiplex PCR; TCRdb stores just in-frame clones and leaves some out. The sample includes 90,000 to 150,000 clones, 70% to 90% of them seen just once. Here the sequenced sample was peripheral blood, taken on day 0 of AZD1222 vaccination. These receptors all come from an adult in good health.

CDR3 protein: CASSKGSSNTEAFF. The CDR3 DNA is TGTGCCAGCAGTAAAGGCAGCAGTAACACTGAAGCTTTCTTT. This chain uses TRBV6-4 with TRBJ1-1; the D is unclear. There are 14 residues in the CDR3. V was shortened by 5 bases and J by 2 bases, with 12 bases between the two germline ends. Germline CDR1 is MRHNA and CDR2 is SNTAGT.

The chain has TRBV28 and TRBJ1-4; possibly TRBD1 for D (5 bases). The length of the CDR3 is 13 residues. The germline V gene has CDR1 MDHEN and CDR2 SYDVKM. The V end lost 7 bases, the J end lost 7 bases, and 13 bases lay between the germline ends. CDR3: CASTPGRGEKLFF. The CDR3 bases are TGTGCCAGCACCCCTGGGAGGGGTGAAAAACTGTTTTTT.

The rearrangement uses TRBV12-3 or TRBV12-4 and TRBJ1-2; D remains ambiguous. V was clipped by 3 bases and J by 3 bases, with 8 bases between them. The CDR3 runs 13 residues. CDR3 protein: CASSLQSDYGYTF. DNA for the CDR3: TGTGCCAGCAGTTTGCAGTCCGACTATGGCTACACCTTC.

The chain links TRBV2 to TRBJ1-6; no clear D. The V end was cut by 4 bases, the J end by 0 bases, with 7 bases between. The germline V gene has CDR1 SNHLY and CDR2 FYNNEI. This CDR3 has 15 residues. The CDR3 reads CASSGGSSYNSPLHF. The CDR3 nucleotides are TGTGCCAGCAGTGGTGGGAGCTCCTATAATTCACCCCTCCACTTT.

This chain links TRBV20-1 with TRBJ1-4, with unresolved D. The CDR3 is 11 amino acids. The germline V gene encodes CDR1 DFQATT and CDR2 SNEGSKA (reference sequence). Trimming left V 4 bases short and J 7 bases short, with 7 bases between. DNA for the CDR3: TGCAGTGCTACCCGAGGTGAAAAACTGTTTTTT. Its protein product is CSATRGEKLFF.

This clone was seen only a few times. V gene TRBV6-5 combines with J gene TRBJ1-6; D uncertain. V dropped 0 bases and J dropped 7 bases, with 10 bases sitting between them. The CDR3 has 15 amino acids. Germline assignment: CDR1 MNHEY and CDR2 SVGAGI. CDR3 protein: CASSYSAGANSPLHF. The CDR3, as DNA: TGTGCCAGCAGTTACTCTGCGGGCGCGAATTCACCCCTCCACTTT.

This clone has more than one count but fewer than ten. The chain uses TRBV10-1 and TRBJ1-1; D remains ambiguous. The CDR3 has 13 residues. V lost 3 bases to trimming and J lost 0 bases, with 5 bases between them. Germline loops: CDR1 WNHNN, CDR2 SYGVQD (reference sequence). CDR3 in DNA: TGCGCCAGCAGTGAAAATTTGAACACTGAAGCTTTCTTT. Its protein is CASSENLNTEAFF.

CDR3 sequence (DNA): TGTGCCAGCAGTTTGCTTTTGGGACTAGCGGGCCGGGGGCAGTACTTC. It codes for CASSLLLGLAGRGQYF. The J gene is TRBJ2-7, the V gene TRBV28; TRBD2 matches at 12 bases. In germline, CDR1 is MDHEN, CDR2 SYDVKM. CDR3 length: 16 residues. The J segment lost 9 bases and the V segment lost 3 bases, leaving 12 bases of the junction unmatched.

This chain links TRBV4-2 with TRBJ2-1; possible D gene TRBD1, 6 bases. CDR3 length: 15 amino acids. Germline assignment: CDR1 LGHNA and CDR2 YNFKEQ. V lost 1 base and J 1 base, leaving 8 bases between the germline ends. The CDR3 sequence is CASSQVGASYNEQFF. In nucleotides, the CDR3 is TGTGCCAGCAGCCAAGTGGGGGCATCCTACAATGAGCAGTTCTTC.

J is TRBJ1-2 and V is TRBV6-5; TRBD1 matches 7 bases. This CDR3 comprises 14 residues. The germline CDR1 and CDR2 sequences are MNHEY and SVGAGI. J was trimmed by 4 bases and V by 5 bases; bases with no gene match: 7. Here the CDR3 reads CASSRQGGGYGYTF. In DNA form, the CDR3 reads TGTGCCAGCAGTCGACAGGGCGGGGGCTATGGCTACACCTTC.

V gene TRBV28 combines with J gene TRBJ1-1, with D possibly being TRBD1 (5 bases). Germline CDR1 is MDHEN and CDR2 is SYDVKM. The CDR3 loop spans 14 amino acids. V lost 4 bases and J lost 9, with 18 bases in between. DNA for the CDR3: TGTGCCAGCAGTTACTTCGGGGCAGGCCTACAAGCTTTCTTT. This gives the protein CASSYFGAGLQAFF.

The chain has TRBV14 and TRBJ2-3; D remains unclear. This CDR3 has 14 residues. V dropped 1 base and J dropped 2 bases, with 7 bases sitting between them. The germline V gene encodes CDR1 SGHDN and CDR2 FVKESK. CDR3 loop: CASSQVPATDTQYF. The DNA of the CDR3 is TGTGCCAGCAGCCAAGTGCCGGCCACAGATACGCAGTATTTT.

The chain uses TRBV6-1 and TRBJ2-3; a possible D gene is TRBD2 (6 bases). CDR1 is MNHNS, CDR2 SASEGT, per germline. CDR3 length equals 16 residues. Trimming pared 2 bases from V and 2 bases from J, leaving 14 bases between. The CDR3 sequence is CASSELGTGATDTQYF. The CDR3 DNA sequence: TGTGCCAGCAGTGAACTTGGGACGGGAGCCACAGATACGCAGTATTTT.

The CDR3 bases are TGTGCCAGCAGCCCACAGGGGGCGGGAAACACCATATATTTT. Translating it yields CASSPQGAGNTIYF. V gene TRBV7-2 combines with J gene TRBJ1-3; 9 bases line up with TRBD1. CDR1 and CDR2 from the germline V gene are SGHTA and FQGNSA. The junction had 3 bases not matched to a gene; V was cut back by 5 bases and J by 4 bases. The CDR3 totals 14 residues.

The V gene is TRBV19, the J gene TRBJ1-1; possibly TRBD1 for D (6 bases). Trimming took 11 bases from V and 1 from J, leaving 20 bases between them. This CDR3 is 15 amino acids long. The germline gives CDR1 LNHDA, CDR2 SQIVND (reference sequence). In DNA, the CDR3 is TGTGCCGCGAGGGCGGGGGGGGCCAGGAACACTGAAGCTTTCTTT. It is translated as CAARAGGARNTEAFF.

The chain couples TRBV24-1 to TRBJ1-2; 9 nucleotides line up with TRBD1. CDR3 length: 14 residues. The germline V gene has CDR1 KGHDR and CDR2 SFDVKD. With 9 bases clipped from V and 3 bases from J, the junction kept 7 bases outside the gene matches. The CDR3 DNA reads as TGTGCCACCGCAAGACAGGGGGTGGACTATGGCTACACCTTC. Translating it yields CATARQGVDYGYTF.

The rearrangement links TRBV9 to TRBJ2-1; 7 nucleotides align to TRBD1. The CDR3 loop spans 16 amino acids. The V and J ends lost 3 bases and 7 bases, in that order; junction bases with no gene match: 13. The germline V gene has CDR1 SGDLS and CDR2 YYNGEE. The CDR3 sequence is CASSAQMRTGNNEQFF. CDR3 nucleotides: TGTGCCAGCAGCGCTCAGATGCGGACAGGAAATAATGAGCAGTTCTTC. The variable domain in full, completed from reference TRBV9 and TRBJ2-1, reads DSGVTQTPKHLITATGQRVTLRCSPRSGDLSVYWYQQSLDQGLQFLIQYYNGEERAKGNILERFSAQQFPDLHSELNLSSLELGDSALYFCASSAQMRTGNNEQFFGPGTRLTVL.

The chain has TRBV6-5 and TRBJ2-3; D is possibly TRBD2 (6 bases). Germline V gives CDR1 MNHEY, CDR2 SVGAGI. The CDR3 runs 15 residues. Trimming removed 5 bases at V and 0 bases at J, with 12 bases between. The CDR3 sequence: CASSPRDSSTDTQYF. The DNA for the CDR3 is TGTGCCAGCAGTCCGCGGGACTCTAGCACAGATACGCAGTATTTT.

The chain joins TRBV5-8 to TRBJ1-2; D is unclear. V was clipped by 4 bases and J by 2 bases, with 9 bases between them. This CDR3 spans 13 amino acids. CDR1 and CDR2 from the germline V gene are SGHTS and YDEGEE. CDR3 loop: CASSVTSNYGYTF. The CDR3 nucleotides read TGTGCCAGCAGCGTGACCTCAAACTATGGCTACACCTTC.

The chain links TRBV27 to TRBJ1-4; D ambiguous. V lost 1 base and J 5 bases, leaving 5 bases between the germline ends. This CDR3 has 13 amino acids. Germline CDR1 reads MNHEY; CDR2 reads SMNVEV (reference sequence). The CDR3 DNA sequence: TGTGCCAGCAGTTTATATCTGAATGAAAAACTGTTTTTT. Protein product: CASSLYLNEKLFF.

This chain connects TRBV24-1 to TRBJ2-5; 10 bases map to TRBD1. The CDR3 covers 15 residues. Trimming removed 3 bases from V and 5 bases from J; junction bases left unmatched: 5. Germline V gene sequence: CDR1 KGHDR, CDR2 SFDVKD. CDR3 sequence reads: CATSDRTGGGETQYF. CDR3 DNA sequence: TGTGCCACCAGTGATCGGACAGGGGGAGGTGAGACCCAGTACTTC.

This clone was seen only a few times. The chain joins TRBV11-3 to TRBJ2-1; TRBD2 matches at 13 bases. V shed 6 bases and J 8 bases; nucleotides not matched to a gene: 10. The germline V gene encodes CDR1 SGHNT and CDR2 YENEEA. The CDR3 loop spans 16 amino acids. The CDR3 sequence: CASSKLAGGPLDEQFF. The CDR3 DNA is TGTGCCAGCAGTAAACTAGCGGGAGGGCCATTAGATGAGCAGTTCTTC.

The chain recombines TRBV28 with TRBJ2-2; TRBD2 agrees at 9 bases. Germline CDR1 reads MDHEN; CDR2 reads SYDVKM. V lost 4 bases and J lost 5; bases outside the gene matches: 14. This CDR3 region has 18 residues. The chain's CDR3 is CASSSLWTGTSITGELFF. In DNA form, the CDR3 reads TGTGCCAGCAGTTCACTATGGACCGGGACTAGCATAACCGGGGAGCTGTTTTTT.

The V and J genes are TRBV5-4 and TRBJ1-2; no reliable D call. This CDR3 has 13 amino acids. Germline-derived CDR1 and CDR2 are SGHNT and YYREEE (reference sequence). Trimming cost V 4 bases and J 1 base, with 8 bases left between them. Written as DNA, the CDR3 is TGTGCCAGCAGCATACACAGTAACTATGGCTACACCTTC. This translates into CASSIHSNYGYTF.

V usage is TRBV24-1 and J usage is TRBJ1-2; D is ambiguous. The CDR3 is made up of 16 amino acids. Trimming cost V 4 bases and J 4 bases, with 18 bases left between them. From germline, CDR1 is KGHDR and CDR2 SFDVKD. CDR3 amino acids: CATSDPRDRGVYGYTF. CDR3 nucleotide sequence: TGTGCCACCAGTGACCCCCGAGACCGGGGAGTCTATGGCTACACCTTC.

V and J are TRBV9 and TRBJ1-1; the D gene is possibly TRBD1 (6 bases). Germline V gene sequence: CDR1 SGDLS, CDR2 YYNGEE. CDR3 size: 16 residues. The V end was cut by 0 bases, the J end by 3 bases, with 15 bases between. CDR3 sequence reads: CASSVGWGRGDTEAFF. CDR3 sequence (DNA): TGTGCCAGCAGCGTAGGATGGGGGCGAGGGGACACTGAAGCTTTCTTT. The entire variable domain, with the rest obtained from reference TRBV9 and TRBJ1-1, is as follows: DSGVTQTPKHLITATGQRVTLRCSPRSGDLSVYWYQQSLDQGLQFLIQYYNGEERAKGNILERFSAQQFPDLHSELNLSSLELGDSALYFCASSVGWGRGDTEAFFGQGTRLTVV.